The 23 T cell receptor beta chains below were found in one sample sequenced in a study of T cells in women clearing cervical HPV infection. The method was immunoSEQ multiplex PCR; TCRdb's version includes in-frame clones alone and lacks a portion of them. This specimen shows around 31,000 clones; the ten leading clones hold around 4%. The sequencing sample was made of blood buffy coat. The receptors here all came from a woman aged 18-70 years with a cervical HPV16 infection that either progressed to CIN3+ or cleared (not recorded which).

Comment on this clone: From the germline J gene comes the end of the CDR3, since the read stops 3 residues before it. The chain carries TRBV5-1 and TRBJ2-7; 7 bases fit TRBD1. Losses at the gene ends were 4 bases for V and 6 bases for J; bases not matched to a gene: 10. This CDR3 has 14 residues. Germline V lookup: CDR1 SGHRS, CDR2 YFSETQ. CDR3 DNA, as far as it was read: TGCGCCAGCAGCCGCCCGACAGGGTCAGGCGAG. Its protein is CASSRPTGSGE. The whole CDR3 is CASSRPTGSGEQYF. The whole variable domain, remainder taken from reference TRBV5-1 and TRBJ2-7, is KAGVTQTPRYLIKTRGQQVTLSCSPISGHRSVSWYQQTPGQGLQFLFEYFSETQRNKGNFPGRFSGRQFSNSRSEMNVSTLELGDSALYLCASSRPTGSGEQYFGPGTRLTVT.

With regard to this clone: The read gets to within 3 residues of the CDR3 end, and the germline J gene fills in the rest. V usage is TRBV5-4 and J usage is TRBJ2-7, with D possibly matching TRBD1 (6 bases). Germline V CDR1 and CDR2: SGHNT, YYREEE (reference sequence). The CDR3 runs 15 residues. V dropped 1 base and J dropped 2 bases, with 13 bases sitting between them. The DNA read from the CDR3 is TGTGCCAGCAGCTTGAGGGGGTCGGACCCCTACGAG. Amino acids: CASSLRGSDPYE. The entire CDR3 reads CASSLRGSDPYEQYF.

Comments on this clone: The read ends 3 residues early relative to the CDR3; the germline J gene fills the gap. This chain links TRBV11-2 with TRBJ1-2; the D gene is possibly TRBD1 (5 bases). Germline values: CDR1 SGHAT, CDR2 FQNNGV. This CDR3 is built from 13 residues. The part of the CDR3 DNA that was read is TGTGCCAGCAGCTTAGGAGGGGCAGGGAAG. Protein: CASSLGGAGK. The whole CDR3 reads CASSLGGAGKYTF.

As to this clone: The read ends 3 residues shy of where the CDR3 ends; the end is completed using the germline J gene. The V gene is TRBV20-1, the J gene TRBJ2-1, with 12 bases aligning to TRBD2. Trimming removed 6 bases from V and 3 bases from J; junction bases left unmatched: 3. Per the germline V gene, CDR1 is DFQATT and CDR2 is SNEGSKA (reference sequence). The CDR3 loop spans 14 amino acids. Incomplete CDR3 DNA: TGCAGTGCCAGGACTAGCGGGGACTACAATGAG. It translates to CSARTSGDYNE. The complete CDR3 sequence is CSARTSGDYNEQFF.

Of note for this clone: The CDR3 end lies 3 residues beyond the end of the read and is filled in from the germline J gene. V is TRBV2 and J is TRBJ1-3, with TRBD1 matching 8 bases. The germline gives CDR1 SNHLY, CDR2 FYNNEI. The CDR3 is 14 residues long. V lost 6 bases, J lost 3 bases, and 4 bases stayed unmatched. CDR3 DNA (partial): TGTGCCAGCAGAGAGGACAGGGTTGGAAACACC. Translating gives CASREDRVGNT. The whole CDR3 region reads CASREDRVGNTIYF. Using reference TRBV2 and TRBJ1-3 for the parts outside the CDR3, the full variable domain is EPEVTQTPSHQVTQMGQEVILRCVPISNHLYFYWYRQILGQKVEFLVSFYNNEISEKSEIFDDQFSVERPDGSNFTLKIRSTKLEDSAMYFCASREDRVGNTIYFGEGSWLTVV.

CDR3 bases read: TGTGCCAGTAGCCGGGACAGGAGCTCCTACGAC. Its protein product is CASSRDRSSYD. The CDR3 as a whole reads CASSRDRSSYDYTF. The chain uses TRBV19 and TRBJ1-2; 8 bases are a match to TRBD1. The read stops 3 residues short of the end of the CDR3; the missing end is completed from the germline J gene. The CDR3 contains 14 residues. The germline V gene encodes CDR1 LNHDA and CDR2 SQIVND (reference sequence).

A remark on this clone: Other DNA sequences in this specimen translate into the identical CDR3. Here the CDR3 reads CASRGGREETQYF. CDR3 bases read: TGTGCCAGCAGAGGCGGGAGGGAAGAGACG. V gene TRBV2 combines with J gene TRBJ2-3; 9 nucleotides line up with TRBD2. The read terminates 3 residues before the CDR3 end, so the remaining end is supplied by the germline J gene. The length of the CDR3 is 13 residues. CDR1 is SNHLY, CDR2 FYNNEI, per germline. Filled out from reference TRBV2 and TRBJ2-3, the complete variable domain reads EPEVTQTPSHQVTQMGQEVILRCVPISNHLYFYWYRQILGQKVEFLVSFYNNEISEKSEIFDDQFSVERPDGSNFTLKIRSTKLEDSAMYFCASRGGREETQYFGPGTRLTVL.

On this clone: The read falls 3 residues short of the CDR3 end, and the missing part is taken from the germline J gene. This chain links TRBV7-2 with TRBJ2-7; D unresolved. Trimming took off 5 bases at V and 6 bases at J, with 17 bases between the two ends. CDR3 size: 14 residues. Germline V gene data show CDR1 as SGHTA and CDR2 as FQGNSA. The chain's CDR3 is CASSPHGYGGEQYF. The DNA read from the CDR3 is TGTGCCAGCAGCCCCCACGGATATGGCGGCGAG.

The CDR3 bases that were read are TGTGCCAGCAGTTTCGGACAGGGCGGGACCGGGGAG. Translation gives CASSFGQGGTGE. The full-length CDR3 reads as CASSFGQGGTGELFF. The V gene is TRBV28, the J gene TRBJ2-2, with TRBD1 matching 8 bases. From the germline J gene comes the end of the CDR3, since the read stops 3 residues before it. V shed 3 bases and J 5 bases; nucleotides not matched to a gene: 5. The CDR3 is 15 residues long. CDR1 and CDR2 (germline): MDHEN, SYDVKM. The whole variable domain, remainder taken from reference TRBV28 and TRBJ2-2, is DVKVTQSSRYLVKRTGEKVFLECVQDMDHENMFWYRQDPGLGLRLIYFSYDVKMKEKGDIPEGYSVSREKKERFSLILESASTNQTSMYLCASSFGQGGTGELFFGEGSRLTVL.

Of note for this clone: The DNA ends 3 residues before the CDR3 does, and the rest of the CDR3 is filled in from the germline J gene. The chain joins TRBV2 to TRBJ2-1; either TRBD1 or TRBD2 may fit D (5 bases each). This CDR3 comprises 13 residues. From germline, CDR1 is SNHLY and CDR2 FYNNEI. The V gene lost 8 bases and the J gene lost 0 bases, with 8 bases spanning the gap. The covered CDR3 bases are TGTGCCAGCGCAGGGAGCTCCTACAATGAG. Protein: CASAGSSYNE. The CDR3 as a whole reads CASAGSSYNEQFF.

CDR3: CASSGTPGVNGKLFF. The DNA read from the CDR3 is TGTGCCAGCAGTGGCACTCCAGGGGTAAACGGAAAG. The chain is built from TRBV6-4 and TRBJ2-2; D possibly corresponds to TRBD1 (6 bases). From the germline J gene comes the end of the CDR3, since the read stops 3 residues before it. The CDR3 contains 15 residues. Germline values: CDR1 MRHNA, CDR2 SNTAGT.

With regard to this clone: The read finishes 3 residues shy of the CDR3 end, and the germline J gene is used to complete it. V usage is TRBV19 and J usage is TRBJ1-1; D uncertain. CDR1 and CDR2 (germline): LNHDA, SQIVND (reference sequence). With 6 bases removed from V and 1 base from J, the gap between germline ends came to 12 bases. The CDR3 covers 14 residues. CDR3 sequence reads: CASRRATGNTEAFF. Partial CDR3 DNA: TGTGCCAGTAGGAGAGCGACGGGGAACACTGAA.

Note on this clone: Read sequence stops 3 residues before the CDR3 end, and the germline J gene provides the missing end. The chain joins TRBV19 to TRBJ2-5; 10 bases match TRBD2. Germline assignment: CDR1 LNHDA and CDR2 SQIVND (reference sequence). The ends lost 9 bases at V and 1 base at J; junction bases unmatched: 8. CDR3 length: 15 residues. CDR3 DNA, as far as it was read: TGTGCCAGCCGGACTAGCGGAGGGGGCCAAGAGACC. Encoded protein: CASRTSGGGQET. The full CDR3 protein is CASRTSGGGQETQYF.

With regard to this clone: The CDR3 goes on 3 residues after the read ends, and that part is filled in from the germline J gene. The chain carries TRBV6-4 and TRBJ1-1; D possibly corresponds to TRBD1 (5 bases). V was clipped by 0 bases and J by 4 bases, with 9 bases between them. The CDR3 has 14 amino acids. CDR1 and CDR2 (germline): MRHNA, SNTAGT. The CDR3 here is CASSDSSRATEAFF. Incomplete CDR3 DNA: TGTGCCAGCAGTGACTCATCCAGGGCCACTGAA.

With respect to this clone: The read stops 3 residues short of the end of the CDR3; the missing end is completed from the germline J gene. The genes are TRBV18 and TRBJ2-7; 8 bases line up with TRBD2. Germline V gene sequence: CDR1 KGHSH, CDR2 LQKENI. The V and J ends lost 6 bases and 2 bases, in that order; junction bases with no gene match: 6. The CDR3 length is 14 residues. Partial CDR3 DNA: TGTGCCAGCTCTCGTACTAGCGGCCCCTACGAG. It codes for CASSRTSGPYE. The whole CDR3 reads CASSRTSGPYEQYF. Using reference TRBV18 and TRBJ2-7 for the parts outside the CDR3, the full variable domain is NAGVMQNPRHLVRRRGQEARLRCSPMKGHSHVYWYRQLPEEGLKFMVYLQKENIIDESGMPKERFSAEFPKEGPSILRIQQVVRGDSAAYFCASSRTSGPYEQYFGPGTRLTVT.

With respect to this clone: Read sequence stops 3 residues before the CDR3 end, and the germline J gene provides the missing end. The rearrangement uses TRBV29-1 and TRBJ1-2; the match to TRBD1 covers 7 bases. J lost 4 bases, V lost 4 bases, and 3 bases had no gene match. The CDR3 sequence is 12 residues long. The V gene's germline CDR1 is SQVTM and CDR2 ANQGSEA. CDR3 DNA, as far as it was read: TGCAGCGTTGCCGGGACAGTCTATGGC. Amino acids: CSVAGTVYG. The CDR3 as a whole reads CSVAGTVYGYTF.

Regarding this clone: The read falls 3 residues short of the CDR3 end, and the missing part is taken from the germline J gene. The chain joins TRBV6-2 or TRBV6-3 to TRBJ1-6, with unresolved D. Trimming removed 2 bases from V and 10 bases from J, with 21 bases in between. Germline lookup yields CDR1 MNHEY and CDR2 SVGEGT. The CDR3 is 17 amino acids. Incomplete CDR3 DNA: TGTGCCAGCAGTTACCCCACCTCGGGGTCTTTTTGGTCACCC. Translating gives CASSYPTSGSFWSP. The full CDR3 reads CASSYPTSGSFWSPLHF.

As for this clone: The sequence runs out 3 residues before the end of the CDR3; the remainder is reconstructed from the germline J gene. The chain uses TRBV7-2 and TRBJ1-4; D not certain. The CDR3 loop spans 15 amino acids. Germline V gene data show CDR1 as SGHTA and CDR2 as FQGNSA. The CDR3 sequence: CASSLGPGSDSPLFF. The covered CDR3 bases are TGTGCCAGCAGCTTAGGGCCGGGTTCCGATTCACCA.

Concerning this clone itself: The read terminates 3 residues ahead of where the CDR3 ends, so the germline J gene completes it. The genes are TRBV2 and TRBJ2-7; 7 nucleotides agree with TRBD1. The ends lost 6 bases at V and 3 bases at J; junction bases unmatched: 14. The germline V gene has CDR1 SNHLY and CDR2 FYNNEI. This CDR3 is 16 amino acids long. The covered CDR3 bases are TGTGCCAGCAGCCCAATTGACAGGGAAACCAGCTACGAG. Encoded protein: CASSPIDRETSYE. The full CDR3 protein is CASSPIDRETSYEQYF.

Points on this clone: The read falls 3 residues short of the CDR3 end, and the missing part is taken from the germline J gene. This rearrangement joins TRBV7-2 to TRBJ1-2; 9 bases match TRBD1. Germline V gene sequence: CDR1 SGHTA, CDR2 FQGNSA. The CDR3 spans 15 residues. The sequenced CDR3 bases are TGTGCCAGCAGCCCCCGTCCCGGGACAGGGTTCGGC. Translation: CASSPRPGTGFG. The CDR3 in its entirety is CASSPRPGTGFGYTF. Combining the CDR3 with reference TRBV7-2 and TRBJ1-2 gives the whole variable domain GAGVSQSPSNKVTEKGKDVELRCDPISGHTALYWYRQSLGQGLEFLIYFQGNSAPDKSGLPSDRFSAERTGGSVSTLTIQRTQQEDSAVYLCASSPRPGTGFGYTFGSGTRLTVV.

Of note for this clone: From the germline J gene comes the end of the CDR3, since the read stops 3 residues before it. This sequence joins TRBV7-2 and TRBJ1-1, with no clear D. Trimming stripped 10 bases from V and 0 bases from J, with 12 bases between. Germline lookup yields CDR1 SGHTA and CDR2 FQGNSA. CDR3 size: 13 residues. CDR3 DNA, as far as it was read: TGTGCCAACGGCAGACACATGAACACTGAA. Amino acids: CANGRHMNTE. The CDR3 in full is CANGRHMNTEAFF.

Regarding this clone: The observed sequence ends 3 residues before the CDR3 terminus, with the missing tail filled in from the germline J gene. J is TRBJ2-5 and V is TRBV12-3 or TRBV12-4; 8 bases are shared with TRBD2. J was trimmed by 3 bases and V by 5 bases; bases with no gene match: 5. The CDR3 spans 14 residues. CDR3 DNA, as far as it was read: TGTGCCAGCAGTCCGGGGACTAGGAAAGAGACC. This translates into CASSPGTRKET. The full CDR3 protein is CASSPGTRKETQYF.

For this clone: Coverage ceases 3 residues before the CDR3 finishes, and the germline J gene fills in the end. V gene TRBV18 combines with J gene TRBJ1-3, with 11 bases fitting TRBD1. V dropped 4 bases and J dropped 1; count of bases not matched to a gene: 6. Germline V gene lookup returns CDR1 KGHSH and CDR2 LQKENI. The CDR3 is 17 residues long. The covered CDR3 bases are TGTGCCAGCTCACTGGGACAGGGGGTTGCTTCTGGAAACACC. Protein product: CASSLGQGVASGNT. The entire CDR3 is CASSLGQGVASGNTIYF.